This entry concerns a single T cell receptor (beta chain). The data belong to a study of blood T cell repertoires in COVID-19. The overall study: The samples span acute and convalescent COVID-19 from the United States, Italy and Spain. The analysed material was cDNA or gDNA that came from T cells, B-cell-depleted T cells, or PBMCs.

The V and J ends lost 5 bases and 7 bases respectively, with 18 bases between them. CDR1 is SGHRS and CDR2 is YFSETQ in the germline V gene. The CDR3 is 14 residues long. Per the original methods: Estimated nucleated cell counts came from reference gene primer amplification. Profiled with immunoSEQ multiplex PCR; TCRdb holds only in-frame clones, not every one. That table furnishes V, J and clone size, whereas the DNA furnished D and trimming. The sample carries about 270,000 clones, about nine tenths recorded once. This chain uses TRBV5-1 with TRBJ1-1, with a possible D match to TRBD1 (5 bases). This sequence was found in a man aged 40-55 years who had recovered from COVID-19. Specimen: peripheral blood. This CDR3 is CASRQGRPPYEAFF. The CDR3 DNA sequence: TGCGCCAGCAGGCAGGGCAGGCCGCCTTATGAAGCTTTCTTT.